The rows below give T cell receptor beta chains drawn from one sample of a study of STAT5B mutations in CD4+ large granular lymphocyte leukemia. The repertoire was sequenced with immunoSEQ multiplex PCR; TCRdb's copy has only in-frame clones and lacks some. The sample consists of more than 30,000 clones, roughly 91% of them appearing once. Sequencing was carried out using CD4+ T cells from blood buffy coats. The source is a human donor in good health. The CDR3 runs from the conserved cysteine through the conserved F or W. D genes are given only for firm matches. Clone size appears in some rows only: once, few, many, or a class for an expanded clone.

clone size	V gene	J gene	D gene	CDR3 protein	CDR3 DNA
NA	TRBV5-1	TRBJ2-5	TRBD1	CASSTSDRQETQYF	TGCGCCAGCAGCACCTCGGACAGGCAAGAGACCCAGTACTTC
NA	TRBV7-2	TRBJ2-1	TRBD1	CASSTRTGVWNEQFF	TGTGCCAGCAGCACTCGTACAGGGGTTTGGAATGAGCAGTTCTTC
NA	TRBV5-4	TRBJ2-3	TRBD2	CASSLSGGGPDTQYF	TGTGCCAGCAGCTTGTCCGGGGGAGGGCCAGATACGCAGTATTTT
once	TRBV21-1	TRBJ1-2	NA	CASSKARDRLSSGYTF	TGTGCCAGCAGCAAAGCGAGAGACAGGCTTTCTTCGGGCTACACCTTC
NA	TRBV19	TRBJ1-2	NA	CASSTGHLPTNYGYTF	TGTGCCAGTAGTACGGGACATCTGCCTACTAACTATGGCTACACCTTC
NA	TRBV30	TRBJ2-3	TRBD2	CAWSVGGGGITDTQYF	TGTGCCTGGAGTGTAGGTGGCGGGGGGATCACAGATACGCAGTATTTT
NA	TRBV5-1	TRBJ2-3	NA	CASRHPQGADTQYF	TGCGCCAGCAGACATCCTCAGGGTGCAGATACGCAGTATTTT
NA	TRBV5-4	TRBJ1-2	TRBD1	CASSFYYTLDRDLYGYTF	TGTGCCAGCAGCTTTTACTATACTCTGGACAGGGACCTATATGGCTACACCTTC
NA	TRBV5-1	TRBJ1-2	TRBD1	CASSLETQGADGYTF	TGCGCCAGCAGCTTAGAAACACAGGGGGCGGATGGCTACACCTTC
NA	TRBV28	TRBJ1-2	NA	CASSLNQITYGYTF	TGTGCCAGCAGTTTAAATCAGATTACCTATGGCTACACCTTC
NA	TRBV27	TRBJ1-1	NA	CASSRVGGAGEAFF	TGTGCCAGCAGTCGGGTCGGGGGGGCAGGTGAAGCTTTCTTT
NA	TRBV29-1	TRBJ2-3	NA	CSVEGGDKTDTQYF	TGCAGCGTTGAGGGCGGGGATAAGACAGATACGCAGTATTTT
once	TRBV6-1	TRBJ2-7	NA	CASSDPQERTSYEQYF	TGTGCCAGCAGTGATCCCCAAGAACGGACCTCCTACGAGCAGTACTTC
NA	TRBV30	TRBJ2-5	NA	CAWRGGRWETQYF	TGTGCCTGGAGGGGTGGGAGATGGGAGACCCAGTACTTC
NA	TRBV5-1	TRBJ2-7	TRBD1	CASSVAYDRGRYEQYF	TGCGCCAGCAGCGTCGCCTACGACAGGGGGCGGTACGAGCAGTACTTC
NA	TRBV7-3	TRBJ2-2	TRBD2	CASSTSGRGTGELFF	TGTGCCAGCAGCACTAGCGGGAGGGGCACCGGGGAGCTGTTTTTT
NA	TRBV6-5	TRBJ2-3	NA	CASSPGHRSDTQYF	TGTGCCAGCAGCCCGGGACACCGCTCAGATACGCAGTATTTT
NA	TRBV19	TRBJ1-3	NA	CASSTTREAGNTIYF	TGTGCCAGTAGTACCACCAGGGAGGCTGGAAACACCATATATTTT